This section outlines one T cell receptor beta chain sequence together with its context. Its cognate antigen is unknown. The entry originates in a study of beta chain features in type 1 diabetes. General observations from the study: For cells with high TCR expression, cDNA sequencing could yield over-representation.

The CDR3 covers 14 residues. Trimming shortened V by 2 bases and J by 4 bases, and 12 bases separated the two germline ends. The germline V gene has CDR1 SGHNT and CDR2 YYREEE (reference sequence). The authors reverse transcribed all of the isolated RNA, so sequencing captured expressed TCRB transcripts. Sequenced naive, central memory and regulatory T cell samples produced an average of approximately 3.5 million reads. Sequencing was performed with immunoSEQ multiplex PCR; in TCRdb, only in-frame clones are kept and a portion is missing. Among under 950,000 clones listed, 15% to 20% were seen once. Sequenced material: naive CD4+ T cells from blood. This receptor was taken from a woman between 18 and 29 years old in good health. The V call is TRBV5-4, the J call TRBJ1-2, with D possibly being TRBD1 (5 bases). DNA of the CDR3: TGTGCCAGCAGCTTCGGCAGGGTCGCCTATGGCTACACCTTC. Translation gives CASSFGRVAYGYTF.